This TCR beta chain was documented in a study of Graves' ophthalmopathy and Graves' hyperthyroidism. Study at large: Investigators collected peripheral blood at initial diagnosis, before any treatment was given.

Beta-chain TCR CDR3 regions were amplified from RNA transcripts. First-round RT-PCR employed HTBI primers, with a second-round multiplex PCR after it. TCRdb analysed the multiplex PCR reads with MiXCR anew, one entry per CDR3 protein. The sample yields approximately 700,000 distinct CDR3 sequences, 35% to 50% seen once. This clonotype was sampled from an adult man with Graves' ophthalmopathy. Sequenced input: peripheral blood.

The DNA of the CDR3 is TGTGCCAGCCGACAGTTAATCAGCTCTGGGGCCAACGTCCTGACTTTC. It translates to CASRQLISSGANVLTF. This sequence joins TRBV11-1 and TRBJ2-6, with D maybe TRBD1 (5 bases). Trimming took off 8 bases at V and 0 bases at J, with 14 bases between the two ends. Germline-derived CDR1 and CDR2 are SGHAT and FQDESV (reference sequence). This CDR3 spans 16 amino acids.